This record concerns one TCR beta chain sequence. Preparation of the TCRbeta library used unique molecular identifiers. TCRdb called the PCR reads again in MiXCR, with one record for every CDR3 protein. The repertoire has 250,000 to 350,000 distinct CDR3 sequences, over 8% of them found once; the top ten carry around 10%. These data are taken from a study of T-cell reconstitution after alpha-beta-depleted transplantation in children. The germline V gene encodes CDR1 SGHRS and CDR2 YFSETQ. The CDR3 extends over 13 amino acids. Losses at the gene ends were 3 bases for V and 3 bases for J; bases not matched to a gene: 2.

The sample consisted of PBMCs from the stem cell graft donor, taken from the stem cell graft. This TCR was recovered from a human donor who donated a stem cell graft to a child with SCID. The genes are TRBV5-1 and TRBJ1-2, with TRBD1 matching over 7 bases. CDR3 in amino acids: CASSSGTDYGYTF. The CDR3, as DNA: TGCGCCAGCAGCTCCGGGACAGACTATGGCTACACCTTC.